This TCR beta chain was recovered during a study of T cells of healthy individuals. TCRdb reanalysed the 5' RACE reads using MiXCR and keeps one entry per CDR3 protein. The profile shows about 53,000 distinct CDR3 sequences, roughly 14% of them singletons. In germline, CDR1 is LNHDA, CDR2 SQIVND (reference sequence). V shed 5 bases, J shed 1 base, and the junction held 10 bases outside the gene matches. CDR3 length equals 16 residues. This TCR came from a human donor in good health. The chain couples TRBV19 to TRBJ2-5, with 7 bases fitting TRBD1. The CDR3, as DNA: TGTGCCAGTAGTGGGACCCCGACAGGGATCCAAGAGACCCAGTACTTC. Residues: CASSGTPTGIQETQYF.